Included here is one T cell receptor beta chain sequence, with context. The data stem from a study of blood T cell repertoires in COVID-19. Method: immunoSEQ multiplex PCR; TCRdb's copy keeps in-frame clones and lacks some. The table has over 95,000 clones, around 85% seen once; the top ten hold about 12%. Germline V gene lookup returns CDR1 LNHDA and CDR2 SQIVND (reference sequence). V was clipped by 5 bases and J by 3 bases; unmatched bases: 6. CDR3 length equals 14 residues. This clonotype originated in a human donor in a cohort sampled during active COVID-19. The specimen was peripheral blood. This chain joins TRBV19 and TRBJ1-2, with TRBD1 matching over 7 bases. For the CDR3, the DNA is TGTGCCAGTAGTTACGACAGGGCGGACTATGGCTACACCTTC. Encoded protein: CASSYDRADYGYTF.